Presented here are 19 T cell receptor beta chains from one specimen sequenced in a study of CD8+ T cells in alopecia areata. RNA extraction and reverse transcription yielded cDNA as sequencing template. Method: immunoSEQ multiplex PCR; TCRdb's copy keeps in-frame clones and lacks some. The sample has about 210,000 clones, around 66% seen once. Treatment in this sample: oral pan-JAK inhibitor, 5-10 mg twice daily. The sequenced sample was CD4+ T cells sorted from blood, obtained at week 4, from a patient treated with tofacitinib. These TCRs come from a human donor with alopecia areata.

The genes are TRBV6-5 and TRBJ1-1, with D perhaps matching TRBD1 (5 bases). Germline V gene lookup returns CDR1 MNHEY and CDR2 SVGAGI. This CDR3 has 15 amino acids. Trimming took off 6 bases at V and 4 bases at J, with 18 bases between the two ends. The CDR3 protein is CASSEGTGGPTEAFF. As DNA, the CDR3 is TGTGCCAGCAGCGAGGGGACCGGGGGACCCACTGAAGCTTTCTTT.

The CDR3 bases are TGCAGCGCTGCGGACGGTTGGTACCAAGAGACCCAGTACTTC. Protein: CSAADGWYQETQYF. The chain links TRBV29-1 to TRBJ2-5, with D hard to call. This CDR3 spans 14 amino acids. Per the germline V gene, CDR1 is SQVTM and CDR2 is ANQGSEA. The V gene lost 7 bases and the J gene lost 0 bases, with 15 bases spanning the gap.

The genes are TRBV29-1 and TRBJ1-2, with D hard to call. The ends were cut back, 4 bases at V and 4 bases at J, with 10 bases in the middle. There are 12 residues in the CDR3. The germline V gene has CDR1 SQVTM and CDR2 ANQGSEA. The CDR3 sequence is CSVGTESYGYTF. CDR3 in DNA: TGCAGCGTTGGAACAGAGAGCTATGGCTACACCTTC.

The chain carries TRBV10-3 and TRBJ1-6; D is unclear. The CDR3 contains 15 residues. Germline assignment: CDR1 ENHRY and CDR2 SYGVKD. V shed 4 bases and J shed 0 bases, with 7 bases lying between them. DNA of the CDR3: TGTGCCATCAGTGGAGAGAGCTCCTATAATTCACCCCTCCACTTT. Translating gives CAISGESSYNSPLHF.

V gene TRBV7-9 combines with J gene TRBJ2-3; maybe TRBD1 (5 bases). The V and J ends lost 5 bases and 2 bases respectively, with 11 bases between them. The CDR3 is 14 amino acids. Per germline, CDR1 SEHNR and CDR2 FQNEAQ (reference sequence). In nucleotides, the CDR3 is TGTGCCAGCAGCCCTCACAGGTCCACAGATACGCAGTATTTT. This gives the protein CASSPHRSTDTQYF.

This clone turned up a few times. The chain is built from TRBV29-1 and TRBJ1-1; TRBD1 might be the D (5 bases). Looked up from germline, CDR1 is SQVTM and CDR2 is ANQGSEA. The CDR3 has 14 residues. The V and J ends lost 6 bases and 1 base respectively, with 15 bases between them. The CDR3 sequence is CSVEGLTKNTEAFF. CDR3 in DNA: TGCAGCGTAGAGGGGTTAACTAAGAACACTGAAGCTTTCTTT.

The genes are TRBV7-2 and TRBJ2-6, with D maybe TRBD1 (5 bases). The germline V gene encodes CDR1 SGHTA and CDR2 FQGNSA. The germline V and J ends were trimmed by 5 bases and 0 bases, with 11 bases remaining between them. The CDR3 covers 16 residues. CDR3 sequence reads: CASSGQGSSGANVLTF. CDR3 nucleotides: TGTGCCAGCAGCGGGCAGGGCAGCTCTGGGGCCAACGTCCTGACTTTC.

This chain links TRBV9 with TRBJ2-5, with 7 bases aligning to TRBD1. CDR1 is SGDLS and CDR2 is YYNGEE in the germline V gene. There are 14 residues in the CDR3. Trimming removed 3 bases from V and 4 bases from J; junction bases left unmatched: 6. The CDR3 DNA reads TGTGCCAGCAGCGCCTCGACAGGGTCAGAGACCCAGTACTTC. Translating gives CASSASTGSETQYF. Full variable domain (remainder filled in from reference TRBV9 and TRBJ2-5): DSGVTQTPKHLITATGQRVTLRCSPRSGDLSVYWYQQSLDQGLQFLIQYYNGEERAKGNILERFSAQQFPDLHSELNLSSLELGDSALYFCASSASTGSETQYFGPGTRLLVL.

The CDR3 region has the DNA TGTGCCAGCAGCTTAATGGCAGGGAGCTCCTACGAGCAGTACTTC. Its protein is CASSLMAGSSYEQYF. V is TRBV7-9 and J is TRBJ2-7, with D perhaps given as TRBD1 or TRBD2 (5 bases each). V gave up 2 bases and J gave up 0 bases, with 11 bases separating them. Germline V lookup: CDR1 SEHNR, CDR2 FQNEAQ (reference sequence). CDR3 length equals 15 residues.

The genes are TRBV29-1 and TRBJ1-1; D might be TRBD1 (5 bases). The V gene's germline CDR1 is SQVTM and CDR2 ANQGSEA. Trimming left V 4 bases short and J 3 bases short, with 12 bases between. This CDR3 contains 13 residues. The CDR3 DNA sequence: TGCAGCGTTGCGGGGCGCCCGGACACTGAAGCTTTCTTT. Translating it yields CSVAGRPDTEAFF. Together with reference TRBV29-1 and TRBJ1-1, the CDR3 gives the full variable domain: SAVISQKPSRDICQRGTSLTIQCQVDSQVTMMFWYRQQPGQSLTLIATANQGSEATYESGFVIDKFPISRPNLTFSTLTVSNMSPEDSSIYLCSVAGRPDTEAFFGQGTRLTVV.

V gene TRBV4-2 combines with J gene TRBJ2-3; TRBD2 is a possible D gene (6 bases). The V gene's germline CDR1 is LGHNA and CDR2 YNFKEQ. The CDR3 has 15 residues. The V end lost 1 base, the J end lost 2 bases, and 10 bases lay between the germline ends. The CDR3 protein is CASSQVGGDTDTQYF. CDR3 bases: TGTGCCAGCAGCCAAGTCGGCGGGGACACAGATACGCAGTATTTT.

The chain joins TRBV11-2 to TRBJ1-2; 11 nucleotides align to TRBD1. Germline CDR1 and CDR2: SGHAT and FQNNGV. The CDR3 is 14 amino acids. J lost 4 bases, V lost 5 bases, and 3 bases had no gene match. This CDR3 is CASSPGQGAYGYTF. CDR3 nucleotide sequence: TGTGCCAGCAGCCCAGGACAGGGGGCCTATGGCTACACCTTC.

The chain uses TRBV7-2 and TRBJ1-2, with unresolved D. The CDR3 runs to 12 residues. CDR1 and CDR2 from the germline V gene are SGHTA and FQGNSA. With 1 base removed from V and 12 bases from J, the gap between germline ends came to 12 bases. CDR3 protein: CASSLGVGSNTF. CDR3 nucleotides: TGTGCCAGCAGCTTAGGCGTCGGCTCGAACACCTTC. The full variable domain, rest sourced from reference TRBV7-2 and TRBJ1-2, is GAGVSQSPSNKVTEKGKDVELRCDPISGHTALYWYRQSLGQGLEFLIYFQGNSAPDKSGLPSDRFSAERTGGSVSTLTIQRTQQEDSAVYLCASSLGVGSNTFGSGTRLTVV.

The chain is built from TRBV5-1 and TRBJ1-1; no definite D call. The ends were cut back, 0 bases at V and 1 base at J, with 10 bases in the middle. Germline assignment: CDR1 SGHRS and CDR2 YFSETQ. This CDR3 has 15 residues. For the CDR3, the DNA is TGCGCCAGCAGCTTGGGACCCAGAGAGAACACTGAAGCTTTCTTT. As protein: CASSLGPRENTEAFF.

The chain combines TRBV9 with TRBJ2-3; 11 nucleotides match TRBD2. Trimming removed 0 bases from V and 5 bases from J; junction bases left unmatched: 8. CDR1 and CDR2 (germline): SGDLS, YYNGEE. The CDR3 is made up of 17 amino acids. The CDR3, as DNA: TGTGCCAGCAGCGTAGACACTAGCGGGGGCCTTCTAGATACGCAGTATTTT. It is translated as CASSVDTSGGLLDTQYF.

The genes are TRBV2 and TRBJ1-1, with 8 bases identical to TRBD1. J lost 4 bases, V lost 1 base, and 5 bases had no gene match. The CDR3 consists of 15 residues. Per germline, CDR1 SNHLY and CDR2 FYNNEI. CDR3 DNA: TGTGCCAGCAGTGAAGTCCAGGGGGCGATCACTGAAGCTTTCTTT. It codes for CASSEVQGAITEAFF.

In this sample, this clone turned up a few times. One junction end does not reproduce the germline sequence, and a read error may be involved. This rearrangement joins TRBV7-7 to TRBJ2-2; no firm D call. CDR1 is SSHAT and CDR2 is FNYEAQ in the germline V gene (reference sequence). CDR3 length equals 13 residues. This chain's CDR3 is CASSLSNTGELFF. The CDR3 DNA sequence: TGTGCTAGCAGCTTATCTAACACCGGGGAGCTGTTTTTT.

The chain combines TRBV7-2 with TRBJ1-2; 7 positions agree with TRBD1. J was trimmed by 8 bases and V by 5 bases; bases with no gene match: 5. CDR3 length: 12 amino acids. The V gene's germline CDR1 is SGHTA and CDR2 FQGNSA. The CDR3 nucleotides read TGTGCCAGCAGCACCTGGACAGGAGGCTACACCTTC. Its protein is CASSTWTGGYTF.

This sequence joins TRBV29-1 and TRBJ2-5; TRBD2 is a possible D gene (5 bases). V was shortened by 7 bases and J by 3 bases, with 12 bases between the two germline ends. Germline V gene data show CDR1 as SQVTM and CDR2 as ANQGSEA. The CDR3 is 12 residues long. CDR3: CSALGVEETQYF. As DNA, the CDR3 is TGCAGCGCCCTGGGAGTGGAAGAGACCCAGTACTTC.